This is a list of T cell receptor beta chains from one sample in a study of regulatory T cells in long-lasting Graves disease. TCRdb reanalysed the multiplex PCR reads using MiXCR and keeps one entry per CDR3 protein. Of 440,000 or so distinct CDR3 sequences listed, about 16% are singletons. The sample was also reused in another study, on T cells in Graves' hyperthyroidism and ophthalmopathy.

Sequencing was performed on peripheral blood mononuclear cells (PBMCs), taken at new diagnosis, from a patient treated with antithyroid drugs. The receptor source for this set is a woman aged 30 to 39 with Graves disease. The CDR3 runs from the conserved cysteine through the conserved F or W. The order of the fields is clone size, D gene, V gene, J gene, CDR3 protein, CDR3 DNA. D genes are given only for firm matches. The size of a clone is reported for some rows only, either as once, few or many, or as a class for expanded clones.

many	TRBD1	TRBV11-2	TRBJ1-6	CASSLWGRQGKLSPLHF	TGTGCCAGCAGCCTTTGGGGGAGACAGGGAAAACTCTCACCCCTCCACTTT
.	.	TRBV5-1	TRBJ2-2	CASSPRGNTNTGELFF	TGCGCCAGCAGCCCCCGGGGAAATACGAACACCGGGGAGCTGTTTTTT
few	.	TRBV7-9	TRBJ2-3	CASSSGTYRSTDTQYF	TGTGCCAGCAGCTCCGGGACATACAGAAGCACAGATACGCAGTATTTT
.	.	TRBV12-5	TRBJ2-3	CASGLELSALTDTQYF	TGTGCTAGTGGTTTGGAGTTGTCCGCCCTCACAGATACGCAGTATTTT
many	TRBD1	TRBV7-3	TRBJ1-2	CASSRDRADGYTF	TGTGCCAGCAGCCGGGACAGGGCGGATGGCTACACCTTC
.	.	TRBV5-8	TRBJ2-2	CASSFFVRNGYTGELFF	TGTGCCAGCAGCTTTTTTGTGCGGAACGGGTACACCGGGGAGCTGTTTTTT
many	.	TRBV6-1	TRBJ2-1	CASSNNLKGLKGRVSYNEQFF	TGTGCCAGCAGTAATAACCTAAAGGGACTCAAGGGCCGAGTCTCCTACAATGAGCAGTTCTTC
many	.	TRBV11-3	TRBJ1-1	CASSLSGEWVGTEAFF	TGTGCCAGCAGCTTAAGTGGGGAATGGGTCGGAACTGAAGCTTTCTTT
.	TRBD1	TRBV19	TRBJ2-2	CASTLQGARTGELFF	TGTGCCAGTACCCTCCAGGGGGCACGGACCGGGGAGCTGTTTTTT
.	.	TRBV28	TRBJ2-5	CASSSPDKETQYF	TGTGCCAGCAGTTCCCCCGATAAAGAGACCCAGTACTTC
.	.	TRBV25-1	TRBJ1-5	CASSDDREPNSNQPQHF	TGTGCCAGCAGTGATGACAGAGAACCTAATAGCAATCAGCCCCAGCATTTT
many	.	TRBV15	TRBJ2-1	CATSGIANEQFF	TGTGCCACCAGCGGGATAGCGAATGAGCAGTTCTTC
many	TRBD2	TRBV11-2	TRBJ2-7	CASSGTSGNYEQYF	TGTGCCAGCAGCGGGACTAGCGGAAACTACGAGCAGTACTTC
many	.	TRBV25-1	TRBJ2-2	CASSDLGTGELFF	TGTGCCAGCAGTGATCTAGGCACCGGGGAGCTGTTTTTT
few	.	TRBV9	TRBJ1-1	CASSAAGGRRNTEAFF	TGTGCCAGCAGCGCCGCTGGGGGCAGGAGGAACACTGAAGCTTTCTTT
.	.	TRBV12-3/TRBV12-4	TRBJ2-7	CASSLAAGFHEQYF	TGTGCCAGCAGTTTGGCGGCAGGGTTCCACGAGCAGTACTTC
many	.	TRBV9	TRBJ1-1	CASSVVSGGNTEAFF	TGTGCCAGCAGCGTAGTTTCAGGTGGGAACACTGAAGCTTTCTTT